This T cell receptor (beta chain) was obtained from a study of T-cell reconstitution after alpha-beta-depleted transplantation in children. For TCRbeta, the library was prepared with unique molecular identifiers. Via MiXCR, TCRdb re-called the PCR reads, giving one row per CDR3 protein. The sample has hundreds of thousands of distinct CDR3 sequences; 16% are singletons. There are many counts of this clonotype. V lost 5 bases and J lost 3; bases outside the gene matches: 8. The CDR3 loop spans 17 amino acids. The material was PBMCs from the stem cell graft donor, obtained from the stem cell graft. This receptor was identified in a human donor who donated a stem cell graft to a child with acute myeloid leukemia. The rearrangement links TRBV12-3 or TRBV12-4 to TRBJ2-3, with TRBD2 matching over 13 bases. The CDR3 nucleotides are TGTGCCAGCAGTCCACTAGCGGGAGGGGGTTCGACAGATACGCAGTATTTT. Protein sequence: CASSPLAGGGSTDTQYF.